The present TCR beta chain was sequenced within a study of blood T cell repertoires in COVID-19. Measured with immunoSEQ multiplex PCR; TCRdb has only the in-frame clones, and not every one. The sample lists fewer than 350,000 clones; roughly 85% were seen once. Enrolled through a virtual design, the participants were between 18 and 89 years of age and came from 24 US areas. Two negative PCRs, clearance, or symptom resolution were required of recovered Cohort 3 donors. The source material was PBMCs or T cells enriched from blood (not recorded which). This clonotype originated in a woman between 45 and 60 years old who had recovered from COVID-19.

In DNA, the CDR3 is TGTGCCAGCAGTTTAAGTTCTACAGGGAACTATGGCTACACCTTC. This gives the protein CASSLSSTGNYGYTF. This chain joins TRBV28 and TRBJ1-2; a possible D gene is TRBD1 (6 bases). CDR1 is MDHEN and CDR2 is SYDVKM in the germline V gene. Trimming pared 2 bases from V and 2 bases from J, leaving 12 bases between. The CDR3 is 15 amino acids.